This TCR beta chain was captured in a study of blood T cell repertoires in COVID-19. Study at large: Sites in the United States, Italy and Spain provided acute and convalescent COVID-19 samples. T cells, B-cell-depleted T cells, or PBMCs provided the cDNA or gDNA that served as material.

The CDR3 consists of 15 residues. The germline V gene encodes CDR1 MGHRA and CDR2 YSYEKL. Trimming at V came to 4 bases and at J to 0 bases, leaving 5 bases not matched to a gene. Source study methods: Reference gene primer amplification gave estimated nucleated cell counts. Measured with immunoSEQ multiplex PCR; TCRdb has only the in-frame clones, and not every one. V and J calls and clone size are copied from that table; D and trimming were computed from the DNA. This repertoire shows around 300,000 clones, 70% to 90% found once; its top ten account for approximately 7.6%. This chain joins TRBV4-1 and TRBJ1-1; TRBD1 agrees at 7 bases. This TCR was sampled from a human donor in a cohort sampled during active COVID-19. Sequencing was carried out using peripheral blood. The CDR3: CASSRDSSMNTEAFF. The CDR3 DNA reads TGCGCCAGCAGCCGGGACAGTTCTATGAACACTGAAGCTTTCTTT.